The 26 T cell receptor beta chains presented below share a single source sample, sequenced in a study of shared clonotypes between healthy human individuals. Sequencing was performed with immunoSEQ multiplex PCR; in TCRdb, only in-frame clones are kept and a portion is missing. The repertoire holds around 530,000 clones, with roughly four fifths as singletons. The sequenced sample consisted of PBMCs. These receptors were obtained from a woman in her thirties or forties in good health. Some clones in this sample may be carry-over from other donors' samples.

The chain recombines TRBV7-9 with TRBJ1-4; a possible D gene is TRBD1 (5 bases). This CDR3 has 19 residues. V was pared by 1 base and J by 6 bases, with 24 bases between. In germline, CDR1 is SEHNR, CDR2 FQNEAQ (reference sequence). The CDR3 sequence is CASSLVMGSGTGQDEKLFF. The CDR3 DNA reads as TGTGCCAGCAGCTTAGTCATGGGGTCAGGGACGGGCCAGGATGAAAAACTGTTTTTT.

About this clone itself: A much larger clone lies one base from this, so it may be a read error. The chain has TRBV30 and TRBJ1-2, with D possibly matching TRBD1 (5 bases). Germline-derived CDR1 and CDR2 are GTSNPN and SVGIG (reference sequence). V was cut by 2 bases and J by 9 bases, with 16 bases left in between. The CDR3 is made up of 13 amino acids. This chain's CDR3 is CAWSTRGGGCYTF. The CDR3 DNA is TGTGCCTGGAGTACGCGGGGGGGAGGTTGCTACACCTTC.

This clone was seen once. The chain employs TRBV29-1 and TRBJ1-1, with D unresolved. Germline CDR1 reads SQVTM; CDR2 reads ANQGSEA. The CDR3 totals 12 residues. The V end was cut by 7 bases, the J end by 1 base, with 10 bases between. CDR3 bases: TGCAGCGCTCCTCACACGAACACTGAAGCTTTCTTT. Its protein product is CSAPHTNTEAFF.

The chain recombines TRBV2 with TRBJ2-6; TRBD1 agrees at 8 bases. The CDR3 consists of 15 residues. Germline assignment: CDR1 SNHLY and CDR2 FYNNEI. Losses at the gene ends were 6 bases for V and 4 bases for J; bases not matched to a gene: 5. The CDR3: CASRNRGYGANVLTF. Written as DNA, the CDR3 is TGTGCCAGCAGGAACAGGGGGTACGGGGCCAACGTCCTGACTTTC.

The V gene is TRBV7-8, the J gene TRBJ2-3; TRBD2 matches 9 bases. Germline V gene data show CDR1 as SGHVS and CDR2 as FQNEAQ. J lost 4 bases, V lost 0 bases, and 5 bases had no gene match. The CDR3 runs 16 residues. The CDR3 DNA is TGTGCCAGCAGCTTAGCATTAGCGGGAGTGTCAGATACGCAGTATTTT. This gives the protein CASSLALAGVSDTQYF.

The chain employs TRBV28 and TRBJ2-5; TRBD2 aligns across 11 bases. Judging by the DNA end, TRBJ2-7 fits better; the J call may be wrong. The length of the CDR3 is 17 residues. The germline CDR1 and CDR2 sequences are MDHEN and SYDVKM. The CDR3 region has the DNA TGTGCCAGCAGTTTGTACGTGGGGACTAGCGGAACCTACGAGCAGTACTTC. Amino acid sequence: CASSLYVGTSGTYEQYF.

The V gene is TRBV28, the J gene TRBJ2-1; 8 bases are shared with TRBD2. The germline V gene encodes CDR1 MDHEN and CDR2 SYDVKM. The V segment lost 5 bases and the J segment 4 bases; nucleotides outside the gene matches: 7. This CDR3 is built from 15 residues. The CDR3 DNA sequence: TGTGCCAGCAGTCCCTTTAGCGGGGTATACAATGAGCAGTTCTTC. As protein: CASSPFSGVYNEQFF.

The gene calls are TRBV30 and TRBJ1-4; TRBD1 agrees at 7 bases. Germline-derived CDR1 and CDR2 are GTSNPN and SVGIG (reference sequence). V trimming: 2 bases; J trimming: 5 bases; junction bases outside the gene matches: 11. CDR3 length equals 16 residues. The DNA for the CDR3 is TGTGCCTGGAGTATACCTCCGGGACAGCCAAATGAAAAACTGTTTTTT. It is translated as CAWSIPPGQPNEKLFF.

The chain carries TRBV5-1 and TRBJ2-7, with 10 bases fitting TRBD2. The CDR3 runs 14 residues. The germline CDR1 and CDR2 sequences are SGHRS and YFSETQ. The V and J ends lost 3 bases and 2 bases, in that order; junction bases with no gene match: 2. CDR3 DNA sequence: TGCGCCAGCAGCTCGACTAGCGGGCCCTACGAGCAGTACTTC. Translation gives CASSSTSGPYEQYF. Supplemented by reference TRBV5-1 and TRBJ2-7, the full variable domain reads KAGVTQTPRYLIKTRGQQVTLSCSPISGHRSVSWYQQTPGQGLQFLFEYFSETQRNKGNFPGRFSGRQFSNSRSEMNVSTLELGDSALYLCASSSTSGPYEQYFGPGTRLTVT.

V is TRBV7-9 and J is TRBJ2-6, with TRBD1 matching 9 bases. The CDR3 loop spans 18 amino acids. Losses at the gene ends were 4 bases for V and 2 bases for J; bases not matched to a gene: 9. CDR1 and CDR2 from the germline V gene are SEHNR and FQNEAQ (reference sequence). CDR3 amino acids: CASSSPTGGGPGANVLTF. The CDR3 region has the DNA TGTGCCAGCAGCTCCCCGACAGGGGGTGGCCCTGGGGCCAACGTCCTGACTTTC.

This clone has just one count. The CDR3 nucleotides read TGTGCCAGCAGCTTGGCGTGGGGAAACAATGAGCAGTTCTTC. Protein product: CASSLAWGNNEQFF. The chain links TRBV5-5 to TRBJ2-1; D call uncertain. V lost 0 bases to trimming and J lost 5 bases, with 9 bases between them. The CDR3 consists of 14 residues. Germline loops: CDR1 SGHKS, CDR2 YYEKEE (reference sequence).

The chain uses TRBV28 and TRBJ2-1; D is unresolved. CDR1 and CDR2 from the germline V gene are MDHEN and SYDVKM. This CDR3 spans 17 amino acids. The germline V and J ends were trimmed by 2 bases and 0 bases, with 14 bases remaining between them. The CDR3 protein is CASSLQTLASSYNEQFF. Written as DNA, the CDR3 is TGTGCCAGCAGTTTACAGACCCTCGCCAGCTCCTACAATGAGCAGTTCTTC.

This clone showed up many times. Written as DNA, the CDR3 is TGTGCCAGCAGCTTAGCCAGGGGCCCAAGCTCCTACGAGCAGTACTTC. Its translation is CASSLARGPSSYEQYF. This rearrangement joins TRBV11-1 to TRBJ2-7, with a weak D call TRBD1 (6 bases). CDR3 length: 16 amino acids. Germline loops: CDR1 SGHAT, CDR2 FQDESV (reference sequence). Trimming took off 0 bases at V and 0 bases at J, with 12 bases between the two ends. Full variable domain (remainder filled in from reference TRBV11-1 and TRBJ2-7): EAEVAQSPRYKITEKSQAVAFWCDPISGHATLYWYRQILGQGPELLVQFQDESVVDDSQLPKDRFSAERLKGVDSTLKIQPAELGDSAMYLCASSLARGPSSYEQYFGPGTRLTVT.

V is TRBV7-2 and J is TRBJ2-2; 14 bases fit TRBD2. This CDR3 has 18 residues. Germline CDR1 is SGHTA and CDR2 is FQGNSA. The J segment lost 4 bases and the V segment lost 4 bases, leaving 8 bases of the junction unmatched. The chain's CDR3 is CASSSGLAGAGGTGELFF. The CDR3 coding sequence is TGTGCCAGCAGCTCGGGACTAGCGGGAGCGGGTGGCACCGGGGAGCTGTTTTTT.

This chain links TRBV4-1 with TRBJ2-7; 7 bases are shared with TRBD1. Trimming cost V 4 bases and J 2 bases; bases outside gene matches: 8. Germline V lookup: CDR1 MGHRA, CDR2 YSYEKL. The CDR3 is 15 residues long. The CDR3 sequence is CASSRGQIGPYEQYF. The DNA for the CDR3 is TGCGCCAGCAGCCGGGGACAGATCGGCCCCTACGAGCAGTACTTC.

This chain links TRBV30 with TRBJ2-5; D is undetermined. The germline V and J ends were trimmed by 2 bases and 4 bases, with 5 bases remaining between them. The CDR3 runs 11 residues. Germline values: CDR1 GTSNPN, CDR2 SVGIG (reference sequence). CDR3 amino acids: CAWSTGETQYF. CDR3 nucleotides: TGTGCCTGGAGTACGGGAGAGACCCAGTACTTC.

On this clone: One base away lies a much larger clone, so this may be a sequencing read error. DNA for the CDR3: TGTGCCAGCAGTGAATACGGGGACACGGTCAATGGCTACACCTTC. The encoded protein is CASSEYGDTVNGYTF. The chain has TRBV25-1 and TRBJ1-2, with D tentatively TRBD1 (6 bases). Germline V gives CDR1 MGHDK, CDR2 SYGVNS. The CDR3 runs 15 residues. Trimming removed 0 bases from V and 6 bases from J, with 14 bases in between.

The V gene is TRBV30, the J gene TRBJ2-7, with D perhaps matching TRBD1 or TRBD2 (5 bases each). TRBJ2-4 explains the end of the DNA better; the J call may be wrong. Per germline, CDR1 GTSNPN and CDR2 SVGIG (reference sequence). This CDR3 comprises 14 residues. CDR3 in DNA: TGTGCCTGGAGTCTCGGGACAGCCAAAAACATTCAGTACTTC. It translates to CAWSLGTAKNIQYF.

The CDR3 is CASSGGRREGETQYF. The CDR3 nucleotides read TGTGCCAGCAGTGGCGGCCGGCGGGAGGGAGAGACCCAGTACTTC. The chain links TRBV2 to TRBJ2-5; 9 bases fit TRBD2. The CDR3 has 15 residues. The trim removed 4 bases at V and 4 bases at J, leaving 7 bases unmatched. Germline V gene data show CDR1 as SNHLY and CDR2 as FYNNEI.

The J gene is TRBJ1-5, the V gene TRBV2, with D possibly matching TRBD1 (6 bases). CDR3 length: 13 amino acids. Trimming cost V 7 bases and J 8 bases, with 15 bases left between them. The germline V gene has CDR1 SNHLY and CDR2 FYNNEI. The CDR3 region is CASTSTGAEPQHF. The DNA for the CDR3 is TGTGCCAGCACTTCGACAGGCGCGGAGCCCCAGCATTTT.

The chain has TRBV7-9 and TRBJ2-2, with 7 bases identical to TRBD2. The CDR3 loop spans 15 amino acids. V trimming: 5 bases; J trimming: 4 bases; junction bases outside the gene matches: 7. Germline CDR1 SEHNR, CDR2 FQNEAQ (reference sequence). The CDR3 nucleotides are TGTGCCAGCAGCCGGGAGGCCCCGAGCACCGGGGAGCTGTTTTTT. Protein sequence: CASSREAPSTGELFF. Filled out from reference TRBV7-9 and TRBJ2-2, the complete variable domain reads DTGVSQNPRHKITKRGQNVTFRCDPISEHNRLYWYRQTLGQGPEFLTYFQNEAQLEKSRLLSDRFSAERPKGSFSTLEIQRTEQGDSAMYLCASSREAPSTGELFFGEGSRLTVL.

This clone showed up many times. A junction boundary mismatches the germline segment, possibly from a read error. The CDR3 DNA reads as TGTGCCTGGAAAAGGCAGAACCCCGGGGAGCTGTTTTTT. Its protein is CAWKRQNPGELFF. V gene TRBV30 combines with J gene TRBJ2-2; D is uncertain. This CDR3 has 13 amino acids. Germline assignment: CDR1 GTSNPN and CDR2 SVGIG (reference sequence).

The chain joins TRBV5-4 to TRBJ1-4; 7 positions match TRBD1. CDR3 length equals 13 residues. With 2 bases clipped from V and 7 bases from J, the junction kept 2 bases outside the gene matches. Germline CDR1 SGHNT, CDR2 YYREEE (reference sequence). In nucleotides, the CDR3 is TGTGCCAGCAGCTTAGGGGGCCGTGAAAAACTGTTTTTT. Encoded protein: CASSLGGREKLFF. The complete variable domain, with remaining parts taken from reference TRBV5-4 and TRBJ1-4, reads ETGVTQSPTHLIKTRGQQVTLRCSSQSGHNTVSWYQQALGQGPQFIFQYYREEENGRGNFPPRFSGLQFPNYSSELNVNALELDDSALYLCASSLGGREKLFFGSGTQLSVL.

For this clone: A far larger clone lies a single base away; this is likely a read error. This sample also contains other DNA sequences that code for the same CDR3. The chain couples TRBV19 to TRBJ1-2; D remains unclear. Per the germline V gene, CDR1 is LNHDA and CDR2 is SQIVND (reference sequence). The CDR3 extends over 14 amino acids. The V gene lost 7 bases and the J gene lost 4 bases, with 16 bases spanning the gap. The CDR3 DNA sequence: TGTGCCAGTACTCCTGGCGGGGTAGCCTATGGCTACACCTTC. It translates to CASTPGGVAYGYTF.

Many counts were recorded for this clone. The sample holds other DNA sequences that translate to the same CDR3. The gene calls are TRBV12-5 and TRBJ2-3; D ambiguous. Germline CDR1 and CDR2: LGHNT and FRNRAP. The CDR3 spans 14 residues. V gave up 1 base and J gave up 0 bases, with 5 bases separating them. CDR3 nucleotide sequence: TGTGCTAGTGGTTTGGGGTCGAGCACAGATACGCAGTATTTT. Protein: CASGLGSSTDTQYF.

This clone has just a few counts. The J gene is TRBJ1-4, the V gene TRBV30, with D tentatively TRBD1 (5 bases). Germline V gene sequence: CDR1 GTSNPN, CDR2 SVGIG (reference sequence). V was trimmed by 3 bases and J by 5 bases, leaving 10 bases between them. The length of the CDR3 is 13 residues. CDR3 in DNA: TGTGCCTGGAGGCCCGCAGGGAATGAAAAACTGTTTTTT. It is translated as CAWRPAGNEKLFF. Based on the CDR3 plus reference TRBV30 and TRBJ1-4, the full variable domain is SQTIHQWPATLVQPVGSPLSLECTVEGTSNPNLYWYRQAAGRGLQLLFYSVGIGQISSEVPQNLSASRPQDRQFILSSKKLLLSDSGFYLCAWRPAGNEKLFFGSGTQLSVL.